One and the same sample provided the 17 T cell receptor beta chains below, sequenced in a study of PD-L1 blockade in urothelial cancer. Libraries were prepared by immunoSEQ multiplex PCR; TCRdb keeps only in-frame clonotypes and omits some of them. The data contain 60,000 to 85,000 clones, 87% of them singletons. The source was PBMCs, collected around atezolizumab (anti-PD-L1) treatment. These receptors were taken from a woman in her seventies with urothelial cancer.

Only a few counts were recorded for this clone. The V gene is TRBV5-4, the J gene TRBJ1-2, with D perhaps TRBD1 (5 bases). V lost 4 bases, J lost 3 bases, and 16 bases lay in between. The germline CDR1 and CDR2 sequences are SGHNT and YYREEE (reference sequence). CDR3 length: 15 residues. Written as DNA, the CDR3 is TGTGCCAGCAGCCCATGGACTGGGGGGGACTATGGCTACACCTTC. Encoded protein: CASSPWTGGDYGYTF.

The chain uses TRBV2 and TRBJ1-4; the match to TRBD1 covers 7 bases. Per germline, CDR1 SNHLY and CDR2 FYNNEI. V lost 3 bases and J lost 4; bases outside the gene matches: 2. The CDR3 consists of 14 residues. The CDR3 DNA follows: TGTGCCAGCAGTGACACAGGGGTTAATGAAAAACTGTTTTTT. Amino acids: CASSDTGVNEKLFF. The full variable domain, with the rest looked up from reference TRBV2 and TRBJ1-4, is EPEVTQTPSHQVTQMGQEVILRCVPISNHLYFYWYRQILGQKVEFLVSFYNNEISEKSEIFDDQFSVERPDGSNFTLKIRSTKLEDSAMYFCASSDTGVNEKLFFGSGTQLSVL.

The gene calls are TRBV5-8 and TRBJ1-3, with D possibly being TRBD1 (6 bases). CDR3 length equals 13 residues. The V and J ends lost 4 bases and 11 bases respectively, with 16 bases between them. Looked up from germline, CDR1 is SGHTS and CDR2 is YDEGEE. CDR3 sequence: CASSTGQNGPIYF. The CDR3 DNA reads TGTGCCAGCAGCACCGGACAGAACGGGCCCATATATTTT.

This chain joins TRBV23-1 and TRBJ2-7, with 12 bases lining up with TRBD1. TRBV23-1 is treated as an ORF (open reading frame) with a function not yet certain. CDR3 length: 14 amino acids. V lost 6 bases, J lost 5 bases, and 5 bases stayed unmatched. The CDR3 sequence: CASRSGQGAHEQYF. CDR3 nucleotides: TGCGCCAGCAGATCGGGACAGGGGGCCCACGAGCAGTACTTC.

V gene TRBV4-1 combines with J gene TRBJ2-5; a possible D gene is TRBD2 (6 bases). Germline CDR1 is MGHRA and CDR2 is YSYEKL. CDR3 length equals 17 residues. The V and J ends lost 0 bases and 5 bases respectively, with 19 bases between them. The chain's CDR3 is CASSQDWLAASQETQYF. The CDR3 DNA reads TGCGCCAGCAGCCAAGATTGGTTAGCGGCAAGCCAGGAGACCCAGTACTTC.

The CDR3 DNA follows: TGCGCCAGCAGCAAAGTGGGCCTACTAGCGGGGGCGCCCGGGGAGACCCAGTACTTC. Protein sequence: CASSKVGLLAGAPGETQYF. This chain uses TRBV4-3 with TRBJ2-5; 11 nucleotides align to TRBD2. Germline loops: CDR1 LGHNA, CDR2 YSLEER. Trimming at V came to 5 bases and at J to 5 bases, leaving 19 bases not matched to a gene. The CDR3 totals 19 residues.

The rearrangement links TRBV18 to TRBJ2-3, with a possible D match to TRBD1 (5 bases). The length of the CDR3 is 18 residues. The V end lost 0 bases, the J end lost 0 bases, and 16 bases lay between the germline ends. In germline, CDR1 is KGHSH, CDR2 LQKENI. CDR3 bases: TGTGCCAGCTCACCACCGGTTAGCCAGGGAAGGAGCACAGATACGCAGTATTTT. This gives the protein CASSPPVSQGRSTDTQYF. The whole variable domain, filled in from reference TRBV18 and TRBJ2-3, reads NAGVMQNPRHLVRRRGQEARLRCSPMKGHSHVYWYRQLPEEGLKFMVYLQKENIIDESGMPKERFSAEFPKEGPSILRIQQVVRGDSAAYFCASSPPVSQGRSTDTQYFGPGTRLTVL.

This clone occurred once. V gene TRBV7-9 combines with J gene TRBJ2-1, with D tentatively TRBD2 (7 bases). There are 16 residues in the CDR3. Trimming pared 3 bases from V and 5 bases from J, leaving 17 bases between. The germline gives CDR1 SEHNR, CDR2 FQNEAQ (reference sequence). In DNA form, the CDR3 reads TGTGCCAGCAGCTTTATCCGGCAGGGGAGGGACAATGAGCAGTTCTTC. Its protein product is CASSFIRQGRDNEQFF.

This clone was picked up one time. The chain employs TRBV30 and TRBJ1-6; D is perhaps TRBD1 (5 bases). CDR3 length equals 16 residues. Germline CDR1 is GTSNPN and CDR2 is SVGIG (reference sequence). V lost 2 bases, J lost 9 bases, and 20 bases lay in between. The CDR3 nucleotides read TGTGCCTGGAGTCGAAGCGCGGGACTAGTAGGTTCACCCCTCCACTTT. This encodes CAWSRSAGLVGSPLHF.

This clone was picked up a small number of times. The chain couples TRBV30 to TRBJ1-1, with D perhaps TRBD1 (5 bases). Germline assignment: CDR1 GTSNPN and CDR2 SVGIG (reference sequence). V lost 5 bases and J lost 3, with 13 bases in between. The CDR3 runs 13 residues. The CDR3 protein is CAWQDSADTEAFF. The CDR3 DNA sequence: TGTGCCTGGCAAGACAGCGCTGACACTGAAGCTTTCTTT.

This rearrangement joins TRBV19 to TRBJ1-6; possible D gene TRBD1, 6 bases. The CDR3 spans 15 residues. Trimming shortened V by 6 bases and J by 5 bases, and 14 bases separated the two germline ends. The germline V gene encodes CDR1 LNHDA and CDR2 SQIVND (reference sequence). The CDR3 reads CASRMTGTNNSPLHF. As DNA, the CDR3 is TGTGCCAGTAGGATGACCGGGACAAATAATTCACCCCTCCACTTT.

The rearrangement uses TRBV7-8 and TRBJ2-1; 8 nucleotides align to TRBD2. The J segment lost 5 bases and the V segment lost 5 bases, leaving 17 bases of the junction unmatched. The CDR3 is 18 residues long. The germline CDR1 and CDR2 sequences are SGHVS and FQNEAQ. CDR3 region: CASSLRRRREGKDNEQFF. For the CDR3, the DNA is TGTGCCAGCAGCCTGCGGCGCAGACGGGAGGGAAAAGACAATGAGCAGTTCTTC. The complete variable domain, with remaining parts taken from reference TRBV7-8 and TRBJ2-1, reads GAGVSQSPRYKVAKRGQDVALRCDPISGHVSLFWYQQALGQGPEFLTYFQNEAQLDKSGLPSDRFFAERPEGSVSTLKIQRTQQEDSAVYLCASSLRRRREGKDNEQFFGPGTRLTVL.

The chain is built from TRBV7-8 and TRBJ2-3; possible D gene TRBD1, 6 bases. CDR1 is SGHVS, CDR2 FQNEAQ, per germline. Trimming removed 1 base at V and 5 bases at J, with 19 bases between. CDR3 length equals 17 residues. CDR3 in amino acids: CASSLDRGWLGGDTQYF. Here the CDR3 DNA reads TGTGCCAGCAGCTTAGATCGAGGGTGGCTAGGGGGAGATACGCAGTATTTT. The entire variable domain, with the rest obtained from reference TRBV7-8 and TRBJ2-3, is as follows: GAGVSQSPRYKVAKRGQDVALRCDPISGHVSLFWYQQALGQGPEFLTYFQNEAQLDKSGLPSDRFFAERPEGSVSTLKIQRTQQEDSAVYLCASSLDRGWLGGDTQYFGPGTRLTVL.

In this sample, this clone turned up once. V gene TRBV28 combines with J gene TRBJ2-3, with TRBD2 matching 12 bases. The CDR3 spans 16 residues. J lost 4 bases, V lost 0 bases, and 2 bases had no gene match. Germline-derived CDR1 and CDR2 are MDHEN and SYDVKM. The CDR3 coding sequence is TGTGCCAGCAGTTTATGGACTAGCGGGGGTTCAGATACGCAGTATTTT. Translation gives CASSLWTSGGSDTQYF.

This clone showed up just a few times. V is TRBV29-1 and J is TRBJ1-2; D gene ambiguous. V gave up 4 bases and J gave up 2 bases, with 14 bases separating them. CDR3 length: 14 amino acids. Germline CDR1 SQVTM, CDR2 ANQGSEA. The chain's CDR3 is CSVVSQTANYGYTF. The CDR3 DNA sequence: TGCAGCGTTGTATCACAGACGGCAAACTATGGCTACACCTTC.

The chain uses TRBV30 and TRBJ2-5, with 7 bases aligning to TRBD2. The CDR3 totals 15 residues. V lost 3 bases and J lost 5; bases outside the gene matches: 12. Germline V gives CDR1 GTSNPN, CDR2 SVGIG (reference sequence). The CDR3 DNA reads TGTGCCTGGAGCCTCGGGGCAGGGCGGGGGGAGACCCAGTACTTC. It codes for CAWSLGAGRGETQYF.

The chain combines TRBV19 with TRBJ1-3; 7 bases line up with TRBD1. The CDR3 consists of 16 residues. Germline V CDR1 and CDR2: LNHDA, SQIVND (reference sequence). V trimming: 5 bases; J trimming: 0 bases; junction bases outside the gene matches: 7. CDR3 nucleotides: TGTGCCAGTAGTCCCCTCGGGACAGACTCTGGAAACACCATATATTTT. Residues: CASSPLGTDSGNTIYF.